This T cell receptor (beta chain) was captured in a study of shared clonotypes between healthy human individuals (TCRdb year 2020). Regarding the complete study: Three men and a couple of women, aged 18 to 49 years, made up the cohort. Between about 0.94 and 8.9 billion PBMCs per donor were obtained by leukapheresis. For each donor, CD4 naive and CD4 memory were each run on three plates, CD8 naive on two plates, and CD8 memory on one plate. Libraries were prepared and TCR repertoires were sequenced by different laboratories using diverse techniques, in order to increase sequencing depth and limit assay-specific biases. To estimate repertoire size and how much clonotype sharing occurs between individuals, the study deeply sequenced the blood TCR repertoires of about five healthy adults.

On this clone: The specificity of this receptor is unknown. No base-level quality is on record; no much larger clone is a single base apart.

The germline ends are 16 bases apart after V is trimmed by 4 bases and J by 3 bases. CDR1 and CDR2 are drawn from the germline V gene: SGHRS, YFSETQ. The CDR3 contains 15 residues, cysteine and phenylalanine counted. The DNA shown is the 45-base CDR3, in frame from base 1. The full study reports these points: Even with the large sequencing depth, rarefaction of the sorted-subset datasets indicated that sequencing was incomplete. Higher generation probabilities were observed for clonotypes shared by all four sorted-subset donors than for non-shared clonotypes. Sampling was restricted to blood, and TCR repertoires in tissues likely differ from the TCR repertoires found in blood. Because the study included a small number of donors, the genetic and exposure-history diversity represented was limited. Pairwise subsampling indicated that sequencing depth was expected to affect the degree of clonotype sharing among donors. Naive subsets generally had larger estimated clonotype richness than memory subsets did. About 4.5% of naive CD4, around 3.5% of naive CD8, roughly 2.4% of memory CD4, and 0.4% of memory CD8 clonotypes were shared across a few donors.

Healthy HIV-negative adults with no recently reported acute infections or vaccinations were included as donors. Every donor was a Caucasian adult residing in Nashville, Tennessee, USA. CD4+ T cells were enriched by magnetic negative selection; naive cells were then positively selected on CD45RA, and the negative fraction formed the memory subset. Blood was collected by leukapheresis, and PBMCs were isolated by Ficoll-Histopaque density gradient centrifugation and then cryopreserved in liquid nitrogen vapor phase. Analytical flow cytometry was used to check the purity and quantity of every magnetically sorted T cell population. Genomic DNA was isolated from each sorted fraction and quantified by UV absorbance on a Nanodrop 2000c. Using the deep immunoSEQ assay, multiplex PCR amplified TCR CDR3 regions from genomic DNA. For each cell subset, the extracted genomic DNA was distributed evenly across all wells of several immunoSEQ 96-well plates, and each plate served as one replicate. Each replicate PCR for sorted subsets received around 0.2 ug genomic DNA, equal to around 32,000 T cell genomes. Purified libraries were measured with a Qubit 3.0 fluorometer, size-checked on a Bioanalyzer 2100, and measured again with the KAPA Library Quantification kit. Each immunoSEQ 96-well plate was sequenced on its own single-read 150-cycle Illumina NextSeq 550 flow cell. Regarding the original processing steps: Because the immunoSEQ output held only junctional sequences and lacked quality scores, the filtering could not match the filtering applied to full-length reads. To assign V/J genes and CDR3, sequences were annotated using PyIR, a Python wrapper for IgBLAST v1.9, with IMGT germline references. Reads were removed for weak V/J assignments (E-value above 1e-6), missing CDR3, stop codons, out-of-frame junctions, or ambiguous translated residues. V3J clonotypes were defined by identical inferred V gene, J gene, and CDR3 amino acid sequence. The percentage overlap between two repertoires was calculated by dividing the number of shared unique clonotypes by the size of the smaller repertoire. Repertoire richness was assessed with RTK rarefaction, the Chao1 estimator, and Recon v2.1 estimates of unobserved clonotypes. Generation probabilities for all TCRbeta clonotypes obtained by the gDNA method from a few donors were computed using OLGA. In TCRdb, the immuneACCESS table is reduced to in-frame sequences with V and J assigned. These tables do not hold every clone; where another copy was compared, an unresolved V gene accounts for under half, and the others remain unexplained. V and J calls and clone size are as listed in that table; D and trimming were resolved from the DNA. This sample lists about 980,000 clones; approximately 80% were detected once. In total, the top ten clones hold roughly 1.5% of the sample.

Source material: memory CD4+ T cells sorted from blood. The cell subset or site label on this specimen signifies: CD45RA-negative fraction. This receptor was obtained from a man between 18 and 29 years old in good health. In this chain, TRBV5-1 is recombined with TRBJ1-1; TRBD1 is possibly the D segment (5 matching bases). The CDR3 amino acid sequence is: CASSPRTGSDTEAFF. The nucleotide sequence reads TGCGCCAGCAGCCCCCGCACAGGAAGCGACACTGAAGCTTTCTTT.